Listed below are T cell receptor beta chains from one sample, sequenced in a study of long-term antiretroviral therapy in people with HIV. Measured with immunoSEQ multiplex PCR; TCRdb has only the in-frame clones, and not every one. The profile shows roughly 16,000 clones, about 86% of them singletons. Sequencing used unsorted PBMCs, obtained 0.3 years before starting antiretroviral therapy. The receptors here all came from a man aged 50-59 years with HIV. Both conserved end residues are part of each CDR3.

J gene | V gene | CDR3 protein
TRBJ2-7 | TRBV4-3 | CASSQFPQGALSTEQYF
TRBJ2-2 | TRBV10-3 | CAITMNTGELFF
TRBJ2-7 | TRBV7-9 | CASSLGTGSRQEKQYF
TRBJ2-7 | TRBV10-3 | CAIGQGGISVYEQYF
TRBJ2-1 | TRBV10-2 | CASSEWGSGTDEQFF
TRBJ2-1 | TRBV9 | CASSVHGTRNEQFF
TRBJ1-2 | TRBV30 | CACRGTGYTF
TRBJ2-3 | TRBV6-5 | CASSLGLGGTDTQYF
TRBJ2-3 | TRBV11-2 | CASTLAASTDTQYF
TRBJ2-1 | TRBV30 | CAWSVHDASYNEQFF
TRBJ2-1 | TRBV27 | CASSLGGSYNEQFF
TRBJ1-2 | TRBV7-9 | CASSFSGHPDGYTF
NA | TRBV18 | CASSPGTSYEQYF
TRBJ1-5 | TRBV10-3 | CAISAGTGVQPQHF
TRBJ1-1 | TRBV11-2 | CASSFYLVGPSGDTEAFF
TRBJ2-7 | TRBV10-3 | CAISRGQGPYEQYF